The clone carrying this TCR beta chain was counted a single time. Its antigen is not identified. A junction boundary mismatches the germline segment, possibly from a read error. The patients serving as multiple sclerosis controls were treatment-naive. They had stable or active relapsing-remitting disease and fulfilled revised McDonald criteria. RNA amounts of roughly 0.5 to 1 ug underwent reverse transcription with random hexamers. Amplification of TCR beta CDR3 used immunoSEQ multiplex PCR across 54 Vbeta and 13 Jbeta. TCRdb recomputed calls from the immunoSEQ multiplex PCR reads with MiXCR, one row per CDR3 protein. The sample gives under 250,000 distinct CDR3 sequences, over 85% of which show up once; about 0.07% is in the top ten. Germline lookup yields CDR1 SSHAT and CDR2 FNYEAQ (reference sequence). CDR3 length equals 15 residues. The source of the sample is a study of CD8 T cells in Susac syndrome.

Study findings and constraints: That the number of individuals in its TCR sequencing and HLA analysis was relatively small was acknowledged by the study.

The chain couples TRBV7-7 to TRBJ2-5, with 7 bases aligning to TRBD1. The material sequenced was CD4+ T cells from PBMCs. This TCR derives from a human donor with multiple sclerosis. The CDR3 DNA is TGTGCTAGCAGCAGAGGGACAGCCCACCAAGAGACCCAGTACTTC. Protein product: CASSRGTAHQETQYF.